The sequence of this T cell receptor (beta chain) was determined in a study of shared clonotypes between healthy human individuals. Clones were read by immunoSEQ multiplex PCR, and TCRdb kept only the in-frame ones, dropping some. The profile covers approximately 470,000 clones, with over 75% appearing a single time and 12% taken by the ten largest. Sequences were obtained from PBMCs. The sequence was collected from a woman aged 40 to 49 in good health. Some clones in this sample may be carry-over from other donors' samples.

CDR3 in amino acids: CASSIGQGGTEKLFF. The CDR3 DNA reads as TGCGCCAGCAGCATCGGACAGGGTGGAACTGAAAAACTGTTTTTT. V is TRBV5-1 and J is TRBJ1-4; 8 bases line up with TRBD1. V was clipped by 4 bases and J by 7 bases; unmatched bases: 9. This CDR3 spans 15 amino acids. Germline CDR1 and CDR2: SGHRS and YFSETQ.